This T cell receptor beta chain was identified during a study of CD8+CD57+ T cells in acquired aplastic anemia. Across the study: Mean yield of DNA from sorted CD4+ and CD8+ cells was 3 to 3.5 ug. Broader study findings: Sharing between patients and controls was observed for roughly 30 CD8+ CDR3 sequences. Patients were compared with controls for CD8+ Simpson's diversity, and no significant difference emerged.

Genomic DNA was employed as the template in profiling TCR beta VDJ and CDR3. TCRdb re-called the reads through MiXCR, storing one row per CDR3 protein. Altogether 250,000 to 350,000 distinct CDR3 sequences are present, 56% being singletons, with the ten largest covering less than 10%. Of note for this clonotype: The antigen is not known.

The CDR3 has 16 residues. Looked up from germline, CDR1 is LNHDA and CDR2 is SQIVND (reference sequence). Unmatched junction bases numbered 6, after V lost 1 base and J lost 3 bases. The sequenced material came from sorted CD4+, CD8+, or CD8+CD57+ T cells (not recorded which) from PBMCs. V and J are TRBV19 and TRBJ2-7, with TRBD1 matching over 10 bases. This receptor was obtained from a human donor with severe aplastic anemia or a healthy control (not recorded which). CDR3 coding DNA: TGTGCCAGTAGTATAGTATCCGGACAGGGGGTCTACGAGCAGTACTTC. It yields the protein CASSIVSGQGVYEQYF.